This T cell receptor (beta chain) emerged from a study of blood T cell repertoires in COVID-19. Overall study context: Samples representing acute and convalescent COVID-19 were sourced from the United States, Italy and Spain. PBMCs, B-cell-depleted T cells, or T cells were the source of the cDNA or gDNA that made up the material.

Germline V gene sequence: CDR1 SNHLY, CDR2 FYNNEI. The CDR3 is 11 residues long. Seattle patients were enrolled during active infection and followed longitudinally. As processed by the authors: The authors estimated nucleated cell counts from reference gene primer amplification. Measured with immunoSEQ multiplex PCR; TCRdb has only the in-frame clones, and not every one. V and J calls and clone size are copied from that table; D and trimming were computed from the DNA. Of over 400,000 clones listed, about 89% are singletons. As concerns this clone: The junction departs from the called germline gene at one end, perhaps through a read error.

The chain couples TRBV2 to TRBJ2-7; D not certain. The sequence came from a woman in her fifties or sixties with COVID-19, enrolled during active disease. Sequences were obtained from peripheral blood. The DNA of the CDR3 is TGTGCCAGCAGCCTTCAAAGCCGAGCCCACTTC. Its protein product is CASSLQSRAHF.